This is a list of T cell receptor beta chains from one sample in a study of long-term antiretroviral therapy in people with HIV. Sequenced by immunoSEQ multiplex PCR; TCRdb stores in-frame clones only, minus some. The sample records about 26,000 clones, approximately 81% being singletons. The sequenced sample was unsorted PBMCs, obtained about 5 years after starting antiretroviral therapy. The receptors were sampled from a man between 40 and 49 years old with HIV. CDR3s include the opening cysteine and the closing phenylalanine or tryptophan. Fields, in order: CDR3 length, J gene, D gene, clone size, V gene, CDR3 protein, CDR3 DNA. D genes are given only for firm matches. Only part of the rows carry a size: once, few, many, or a class if the clone is expanded.

cdr3_length: 13
j_call: TRBJ2-5
d_call: TRBD2
clone_size: once
v_call: TRBV6-5
cdr3_aa: CASRGGLAETQYF
cdr3_nt: TGTGCCAGCAGAGGGGGACTAGCAGAGACCCAGTACTTC

cdr3_length: 15
j_call: TRBJ2-1
d_call: NA
clone_size: few
v_call: TRBV6-1
cdr3_aa: CASSIEFVGYNEQFF
cdr3_nt: TGTGCCAGCAGCATAGAGTTTGTGGGGTACAATGAGCAGTTCTTC

cdr3_length: 15
j_call: TRBJ2-1
d_call: NA
clone_size: NA
v_call: TRBV28
cdr3_aa: CASSQGLPLYNEQFF
cdr3_nt: TGTGCCAGCAGTCAGGGACTCCCTCTCTACAATGAGCAGTTCTTC

cdr3_length: 16
j_call: TRBJ1-5
d_call: NA
clone_size: NA
v_call: TRBV11-2
cdr3_aa: CASSPQGWGHNQPQHF
cdr3_nt: TGTGCCAGCAGCCCCCAGGGATGGGGGCACAATCAGCCCCAGCATTTT

cdr3_length: 18
j_call: TRBJ2-2
d_call: TRBD2
clone_size: NA
v_call: TRBV28
cdr3_aa: CASSSVAGTSGSGGELFF
cdr3_nt: TGTGCCAGCAGTAGCGTCGCCGGGACTAGCGGGAGTGGCGGGGAGCTGTTTTTT

cdr3_length: 15
j_call: TRBJ2-5
d_call: TRBD2
clone_size: once
v_call: TRBV2
cdr3_aa: CASSERAGVKETQYF
cdr3_nt: TGTGCCAGCAGTGAAAGAGCGGGGGTAAAAGAGACCCAGTACTTC

cdr3_length: 14
j_call: TRBJ2-5
d_call: NA
clone_size: NA
v_call: TRBV7-9
cdr3_aa: CASSTLAGRETQYF
cdr3_nt: TGTGCCAGCAGCACCCTTGCAGGCCGAGAGACCCAGTACTTC

cdr3_length: 18
j_call: TRBJ2-1
d_call: TRBD2
clone_size: NA
v_call: TRBV27
cdr3_aa: CASSHGTSGSYPYNEQFF
cdr3_nt: TGTGCCAGCAGCCATGGGACTAGCGGGAGTTATCCCTACAATGAGCAGTTCTTC

cdr3_length: 16
j_call: TRBJ1-2
d_call: NA
clone_size: NA
v_call: TRBV11-2
cdr3_aa: CASSPNSRLLGGGYTF
cdr3_nt: TGTGCCAGCAGCCCTAATAGCCGTCTTCTCGGCGGTGGCTACACCTTC

cdr3_length: 16
j_call: TRBJ1-4
d_call: TRBD1
clone_size: NA
v_call: TRBV27
cdr3_aa: CASSKHTGGANEKLFF
cdr3_nt: TGTGCCAGCAGTAAACACACAGGGGGAGCTAATGAAAAACTGTTTTTT

cdr3_length: 15
j_call: TRBJ1-5
d_call: NA
clone_size: NA
v_call: TRBV23-1
cdr3_aa: CASSQRADSNQPQHF
cdr3_nt: TGCGCCAGCAGTCAAAGGGCAGATAGCAATCAGCCCCAGCATTTT

cdr3_length: 12
j_call: TRBJ2-7
d_call: NA
clone_size: medium-sized
v_call: TRBV7-2
cdr3_aa: CASSLSPYEQYF
cdr3_nt: TGTGCCAGCAGCCTTTCCCCCTACGAGCAGTACTTC

cdr3_length: 18
j_call: TRBJ2-3
d_call: TRBD2
clone_size: NA
v_call: TRBV6-1
cdr3_aa: CASSETGTSGYRADTQYF
cdr3_nt: TGTGCCAGCAGTGAAACTGGGACTAGCGGGTATCGGGCAGATACGCAGTATTTT

cdr3_length: 15
j_call: TRBJ2-7
d_call: TRBD1
clone_size: NA
v_call: TRBV15
cdr3_aa: CATSSEGQGPLEQYF
cdr3_nt: TGTGCCACCAGCAGTGAAGGACAGGGGCCCCTCGAGCAGTACTTC

cdr3_length: 17
j_call: TRBJ2-6
d_call: NA
clone_size: NA
v_call: TRBV5-8
cdr3_aa: CASSPWTELSGANVLTF
cdr3_nt: TGTGCCAGCAGCCCCTGGACAGAGCTCTCTGGGGCCAACGTCCTGACTTTC

cdr3_length: 15
j_call: TRBJ2-7
d_call: NA
clone_size: NA
v_call: TRBV19
cdr3_aa: CASSIKMLDPYEQYF
cdr3_nt: TGTGCCAGTAGTATAAAAATGCTAGACCCCTACGAGCAGTACTTC

cdr3_length: 17
j_call: TRBJ2-1
d_call: TRBD1
clone_size: NA
v_call: TRBV4-3
cdr3_aa: CASSQVEPGQGHNEQFF
cdr3_nt: TGCGCCAGCAGCCAAGTGGAACCGGGACAGGGACACAATGAGCAGTTCTTC

cdr3_length: 15
j_call: TRBJ2-2
d_call: NA
clone_size: NA
v_call: TRBV27
cdr3_aa: CATSPSRGNTGELFF
cdr3_nt: TGTGCTACTTCACCGTCGAGGGGGAACACCGGGGAGCTGTTTTTT

cdr3_length: 14
j_call: TRBJ1-2
d_call: TRBD1
clone_size: NA
v_call: TRBV28
cdr3_aa: CASSSGTGTIGYTF
cdr3_nt: TGTGCCAGCAGTTCCGGGACAGGGACTATTGGCTACACCTTC

cdr3_length: 14
j_call: TRBJ2-2
d_call: NA
clone_size: NA
v_call: TRBV7-9
cdr3_aa: CASSFFGPTGELFF
cdr3_nt: TGTGCCAGCAGCTTTTTCGGACCCACCGGGGAGCTGTTTTTT

cdr3_length: 11
j_call: TRBJ1-2
d_call: NA
clone_size: NA
v_call: TRBV19
cdr3_aa: CASTANYGYTF
cdr3_nt: TGTGCCAGTACCGCTAACTATGGCTACACCTTC

cdr3_length: 14
j_call: TRBJ2-1
d_call: NA
clone_size: NA
v_call: TRBV2
cdr3_aa: CASNRGGNSNEQFF
cdr3_nt: TGTGCCAGCAATCGCGGGGGCAACTCCAATGAGCAGTTCTTC

cdr3_length: 15
j_call: TRBJ2-1
d_call: TRBD2
clone_size: NA
v_call: TRBV2
cdr3_aa: CASVGLAGGPDEQFF
cdr3_nt: TGTGCCAGCGTAGGACTAGCGGGAGGGCCCGATGAGCAGTTCTTC

cdr3_length: 13
j_call: TRBJ1-2
d_call: NA
clone_size: few
v_call: TRBV15
cdr3_aa: CATSNPRDYGYTF
cdr3_nt: TGTGCCACCAGTAACCCGAGGGACTATGGCTACACCTTC

cdr3_length: 14
j_call: TRBJ2-5
d_call: TRBD1
clone_size: NA
v_call: TRBV11-2
cdr3_aa: CASSRRQGVETQYF
cdr3_nt: TGTGCCAGCAGCCGCAGACAGGGAGTGGAGACCCAGTACTTC

cdr3_length: 14
j_call: TRBJ1-4
d_call: NA
clone_size: NA
v_call: TRBV15
cdr3_aa: CATSLTRTNEKLFF
cdr3_nt: TGTGCCACCAGCCTAACAAGAACTAATGAAAAACTGTTTTTT

cdr3_length: 16
j_call: TRBJ2-7
d_call: TRBD1
clone_size: medium-sized
v_call: TRBV9
cdr3_aa: CASSEDDADREVEQYF
cdr3_nt: TGTGCCAGCAGCGAGGACGACGCGGACAGGGAGGTAGAGCAGTACTTC

cdr3_length: 15
j_call: TRBJ2-6
d_call: NA
clone_size: NA
v_call: TRBV5-1
cdr3_aa: CASSLAGSGANVLTF
cdr3_nt: TGCGCCAGCAGCTTGGCAGGGTCAGGGGCCAACGTCCTGACTTTC

cdr3_length: 18
j_call: TRBJ2-2
d_call: TRBD2
clone_size: NA
v_call: TRBV5-1
cdr3_aa: CASSLLLAGGRGTGELFF
cdr3_nt: TGCGCCAGCAGCTTGTTACTAGCGGGGGGGCGTGGCACCGGGGAGCTGTTTTTT

cdr3_length: 12
j_call: TRBJ1-4
d_call: NA
clone_size: NA
v_call: TRBV27
cdr3_aa: CASSSVDEKLFF
cdr3_nt: TGTGCCAGCAGCTCGGTGGACGAAAAACTGTTTTTT

cdr3_length: 13
j_call: TRBJ2-7
d_call: NA
clone_size: NA
v_call: TRBV13
cdr3_aa: CASSSRDDYEQYF
cdr3_nt: TGTGCCAGCAGCTCCCGGGACGACTACGAGCAGTACTTC

cdr3_length: 13
j_call: TRBJ2-2
d_call: NA
clone_size: NA
v_call: TRBV18
cdr3_aa: CASSPYDTGELFF
cdr3_nt: TGTGCCAGCTCACCATACGACACCGGGGAGCTGTTTTTT

cdr3_length: 14
j_call: TRBJ2-7
d_call: TRBD1
clone_size: NA
v_call: TRBV4-3
cdr3_aa: CASSRTGQGYEQYF
cdr3_nt: TGCGCCAGCAGCCGGACAGGACAGGGTTACGAGCAGTACTTC

cdr3_length: 16
j_call: TRBJ1-5
d_call: TRBD1
clone_size: NA
v_call: TRBV6-9
cdr3_aa: CASSGTAGTGHQPQHF
cdr3_nt: TGTGCCAGCAGCGGAACGGCCGGGACAGGTCATCAGCCCCAGCATTTT

cdr3_length: 16
j_call: TRBJ2-7
d_call: TRBD2
clone_size: NA
v_call: TRBV4-1
cdr3_aa: CASSQNGGSGSYEQYF
cdr3_nt: TGCGCCAGCAGCCAAAACGGTGGTAGCGGGAGCTACGAGCAGTACTTC